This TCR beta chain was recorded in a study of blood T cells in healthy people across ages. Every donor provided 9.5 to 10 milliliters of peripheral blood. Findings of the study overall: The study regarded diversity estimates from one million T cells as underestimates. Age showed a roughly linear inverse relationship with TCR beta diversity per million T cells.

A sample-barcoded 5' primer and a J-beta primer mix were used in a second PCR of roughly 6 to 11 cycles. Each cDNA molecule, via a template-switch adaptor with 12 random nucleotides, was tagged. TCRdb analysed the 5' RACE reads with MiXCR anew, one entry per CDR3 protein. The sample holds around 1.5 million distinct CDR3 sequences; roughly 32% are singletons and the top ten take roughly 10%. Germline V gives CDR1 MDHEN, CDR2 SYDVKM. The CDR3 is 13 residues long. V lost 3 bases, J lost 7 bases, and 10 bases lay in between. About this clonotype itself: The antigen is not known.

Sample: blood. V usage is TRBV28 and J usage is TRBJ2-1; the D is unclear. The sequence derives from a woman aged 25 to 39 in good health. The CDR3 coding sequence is TGTGCCAGCAGTTTTGGGATTAAGAATGAGCAGTTCTTC. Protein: CASSFGIKNEQFF.